Sequencing of this T cell receptor beta chain was carried out in a study of T cells in Graves' hyperthyroidism and ophthalmopathy. On the study more broadly: Before any treatment, at initial diagnosis, peripheral blood was collected.

Germline V CDR1 and CDR2: MRHNA, SNTAGT. The CDR3 runs 16 residues. In the case of this clonotype: Compared with germline, one end of the junction differs, possibly owing to a read error.

Amplification yielded TCR beta CDR3 regions, with RNA transcripts as the source. HTBI primers drove first-round RT-PCR of the TCR CDR3. TCRdb reprocessed the multiplex PCR reads with MiXCR, giving one entry per CDR3 protein. The data show more than 350,000 distinct CDR3 sequences, roughly a sixth seen once. Disease duration under 2 months; hyperthyroidism patients were aged 18 to 65. Uncontrolled infection, other autoimmune disease, pregnancy and lactation each barred patients from inclusion. Clinicians diagnosed patients from clinical symptoms, serum thyroxine and TRAb, thyroid ultrasound and orbital computed tomography.

The sequenced sample consisted of blood. This chain connects TRBV6-4 to TRBJ1-2, with D possibly being TRBD1 (6 bases). This clonotype was sampled from a woman aged 25 to 39 with Graves' hyperthyroidism that later progressed to Graves' ophthalmopathy. The CDR3 here is CASSYSSAGDDYGYTF. The CDR3 region has the DNA TGTGCCAGCAGTTACTCTAGCGCAGGGGATGACTATGGCTACACCTTC.